This TCR beta chain is drawn from a study of T cell responses to AZD1222 COVID-19 vaccine. The CDR3 runs to 13 residues. V was trimmed by 7 bases and J by 2 bases, leaving 10 bases between them. CDR1 is MNHEY, CDR2 SVGAGI, per germline. As regards this clone: Its antigen is as yet unknown.

Repertoires were generated with immunoSEQ multiplex PCR, while TCRdb's copy carries only in-frame clones and drops some. This table holds more than 140,000 clones, about 91% found once. Study-level results: Among vaccine-associated CD4 TCRs, coverage spanned spike, with dominance at 160-218 and 743-854. Donors skewed white British and female; clonal diversity was possibly underestimated. Researchers took repertoire samples only after the peak T cell response had come. Spike-specific TCR repertoires showed rising breadth and depth after two AZD1222 doses.

The sequence derives from an adult in good health. The specimen was peripheral blood, collected on day 0 of MenACWY control vaccination. The rearrangement uses TRBV6-5 and TRBJ2-3; weak D call: TRBD2 (5 bases). The CDR3 DNA reads as TGTGCCAGCACGGCGGGCGTCACAGATACGCAGTATTTT. Amino acids: CASTAGVTDTQYF.